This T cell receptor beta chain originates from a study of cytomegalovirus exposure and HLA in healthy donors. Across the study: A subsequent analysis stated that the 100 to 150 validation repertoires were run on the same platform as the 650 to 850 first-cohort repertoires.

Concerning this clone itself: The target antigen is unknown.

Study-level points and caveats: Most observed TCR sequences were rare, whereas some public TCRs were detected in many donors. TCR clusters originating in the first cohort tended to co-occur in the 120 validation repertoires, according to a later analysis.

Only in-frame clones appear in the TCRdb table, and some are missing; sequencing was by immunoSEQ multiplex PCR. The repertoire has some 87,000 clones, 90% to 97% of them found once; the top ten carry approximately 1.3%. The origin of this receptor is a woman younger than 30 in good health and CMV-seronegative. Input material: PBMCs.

This CDR3 is CASSPAQGRREQYF. In DNA, the CDR3 is TGTGCCAGCTCACCGGCACAGGGTCGGCGGGAGCAGTACTTC. V gene TRBV18 combines with J gene TRBJ2-7; tentatively, D is TRBD1 (6 bases). Trimming left V 3 bases short and J 7 bases short, with 16 bases between. The germline gives CDR1 KGHSH, CDR2 LQKENI. The CDR3 is made up of 14 amino acids.